This T cell receptor beta chain was retrieved from a study of cytomegalovirus exposure and HLA in healthy donors. TCRdb's copy holds only in-frame clones and misses some; the assay was immunoSEQ multiplex PCR. The profile shows a few hundred thousand clones, 88% of them singletons. This clonotype was obtained from a woman in her late teens or twenties in good health and CMV-seronegative. Sequenced material: PBMCs.

The CDR3 loop is CASSQEFPYEQYF. The CDR3, as DNA: TGCGCCAGCAGCCAAGAATTTCCTTACGAGCAGTACTTC. The J gene is TRBJ2-7, the V gene TRBV4-1, with no clear D. Deletions cut 0 bases from V and 4 bases from J, with 7 bases between. The CDR3 length is 13 residues. Germline CDR1 and CDR2: MGHRA and YSYEKL.